This T cell receptor (beta chain) comes out of a study of shared clonotypes between healthy human individuals (dated by TCRdb to 2018 to 2021). As for the study more broadly: The cohort included three men and a couple of women between 18 and 49 years of age. Blood TCR repertoires of roughly five healthy adults were deeply sequenced to estimate repertoire size and the extent of clonotype sharing between individuals. Leukapheresis yielded between about 0.85 and 10 billion PBMCs per donor. For each donor, CD4 naive and CD4 memory were each given three plates, CD8 naive was given two plates, and CD8 memory was given one plate. Different laboratories and diverse techniques were used to prepare libraries and sequence TCR repertoires, to increase sequencing depth and limit assay-specific biases. Here is what the overall study found, with its caveats: Pairwise subsampling led to the expectation that sequencing depth would affect the degree of clonotype sharing among donors. Incomplete sequencing was indicated by rarefaction of sorted-subset datasets, despite the large sequencing depth. Higher generation probabilities were observed for clonotypes shared by all four sorted-subset donors than for non-shared clonotypes. Sampling was restricted to blood, and TCR repertoires in tissues likely differ from the TCR repertoires found in blood. Approximately 5% of naive CD4, more than 3% of naive CD8, 2% to 2.5% of memory CD4, and approximately 0.4% of memory CD8 clonotypes were shared across a few donors. Because the study included only a small number of donors, the genetic and exposure-history diversity represented was limited. Larger estimated clonotype richness was generally found for naive subsets than for memory subsets.

To note about this clone: It lacks a known antigen. Base qualities were left out, and no much larger clone turns up one base away.

Using the deep immunoSEQ assay, multiplex PCR amplified TCR CDR3 regions from genomic DNA. Extracted genomic DNA from each cell subset was spread evenly across all wells of several immunoSEQ 96-well plates, with each plate serving as a replicate. For sorted subsets, 150 to 250 ng of genomic DNA, equivalent to 25,000 to 30,000 T cell genomes, went into each replicate PCR. Purified libraries were quantified with a Qubit 3.0 fluorometer, sized on a Bioanalyzer 2100, and re-quantified with the KAPA Library Quantification kit. Each immunoSEQ 96-well plate was sequenced on its own single-read 150-cycle Illumina NextSeq 550 flow cell. Per the source publication's procedure: Because the immunoSEQ output included only junctional sequences and no quality scores, the filtering could not be the same as the filtering used for full-length reads. To assign V/J genes and CDR3, sequences were annotated using PyIR, a Python wrapper for IgBLAST v1.9, with IMGT germline references. Reads were filtered out if the reads had weak V/J assignments (E-value above 1e-6), no CDR3, stop codons, out-of-frame junctions, or ambiguous translated residues. V3J clonotypes were defined by identical inferred V gene, J gene, and CDR3 amino acid sequence. Percentage overlap between repertoires was calculated by dividing the number of shared unique clonotypes by the size of the smaller repertoire. Richness of each repertoire was evaluated using RTK rarefaction, the Chao1 estimator, and Recon v2.1 estimates of unobserved clonotypes. OLGA was used to compute generation probabilities for all TCRbeta clonotypes that the gDNA method yielded from a handful of donors. Drawn from immuneACCESS, this table holds only the in-frame rearrangements with V and J called that TCRdb kept. Clones are partly lost; checked studies trace under half to an unresolved V gene and leave the rest unexplained. The V and J calls and clone size are taken from that table; D and trimming were inferred from the DNA. This sample is represented by more than 2 million clones; 85% to 95% of them were singletons. Together, the top ten hold around 1.1% of the sample.

CD8 naive samples consisted of CD45RO-negative cells that were positively selected for CCR7, yielding a CD45RA+CCR7+ population without TemRA cells. Healthy HIV-negative adults with no recently reported acute infections or vaccinations were included as donors. Only Caucasian adults living in Nashville, Tennessee, USA were represented among the donors. Blood was obtained by leukapheresis, after which PBMCs were separated by Ficoll-Histopaque density gradient centrifugation and cryopreserved in liquid nitrogen vapor phase. Purity and quantity of every magnetically sorted T cell population were checked by analytical flow cytometry. Each sorted fraction had its genomic DNA isolated and then quantified by UV absorbance on a Nanodrop 2000c. For CDR1 and CDR2, the germline V gene lists LGHNA and YSLEER. Reading from cysteine to phenylalanine, the CDR3 counts 17 amino acids. Here the CDR3 DNA is all that survives: 51 bases in frame from base 1. The V and J ends are trimmed by 2 bases and 2 bases, leaving 15 bases between them.

The chain couples TRBV4-3 to TRBJ2-2; the D gene is unclear. The receptor comes from a young man in good health. The material sequenced was naive CD8+ T cells sorted from blood. In light of the paper, this sample's cell subset or site label describes: CD45RA+CCR7+. In nucleotide form, the sequence is TGCGCCAGCAGCCAAAGCGTGGCGGACCTAAACACCGGGGAGCTGTTTTTT. Its translation is CASSQSVADLNTGELFF.